This entry lists 11 T cell receptor beta chains sequenced from one sample in a study of shared clonotypes between healthy human individuals. Generated by immunoSEQ multiplex PCR, the TCRdb table keeps only in-frame clones and is missing some. This repertoire shows about 2,500,000 clones, approximately 92% found once; its top ten account for around 0.14%. The sample taken for sequencing was naive CD4+ T cells sorted from blood. Subset of the sample: CD45RA+ positively selected. The source is a man younger than 35 in good health.

Remarks on this clone: In the same sample, other DNA sequences code for this CDR3. This rearrangement joins TRBV7-2 to TRBJ2-3; no clear D gene. The CDR3 extends over 11 amino acids. From germline, CDR1 is SGHTA and CDR2 FQGNSA. V was trimmed by 4 bases and J by 2 bases, leaving 1 base between them. CDR3 sequence: CASSSTDTQYF. The CDR3 DNA is TGTGCCAGCAGCTCCACAGATACGCAGTATTTT.

The genes are TRBV7-9 and TRBJ2-7; no clear D gene. Germline V gene data show CDR1 as SEHNR and CDR2 as FQNEAQ (reference sequence). V shed 5 bases and J shed 9 bases, with 14 bases lying between them. This CDR3 comprises 12 residues. CDR3 protein: CASSPTTPWQYF. The CDR3 bases are TGTGCCAGCAGCCCTACCACCCCCTGGCAGTACTTC.

The chain recombines TRBV6-5 with TRBJ1-3; D unresolved. CDR3 length: 16 residues. The germline V gene encodes CDR1 MNHEY and CDR2 SVGAGI. The germline V and J ends were trimmed by 2 bases and 4 bases, with 15 bases remaining between them. The CDR3 loop reads CASSYISPGGGNTIYF. The CDR3 DNA is TGTGCCAGCAGTTACATCTCCCCCGGCGGGGGAAACACCATATATTTT.

This rearrangement joins TRBV18 to TRBJ2-4, with 7 bases matching TRBD1. The CDR3 sequence is 12 residues long. Trimming took 2 bases from V and 8 from J; bases not matched to a gene: 0. The germline CDR1 and CDR2 sequences are KGHSH and LQKENI. The CDR3 is CASSPTGDIQYF. As DNA, the CDR3 is TGTGCCAGCTCACCAACAGGGGACATTCAGTACTTC.

The CDR3 coding sequence is TGCGCCAGCAGCCCCGACAGGGGGCTGGATGGCCTCCACTTT. This gives the protein CASSPDRGLDGLHF. The chain carries TRBV5-1 and TRBJ1-6; TRBD1 aligns across 10 bases. This CDR3 spans 14 amino acids. J was trimmed by 15 bases and V by 4 bases; bases with no gene match: 10. The germline V gene encodes CDR1 SGHRS and CDR2 YFSETQ.

The gene calls are TRBV11-3 and TRBJ2-2, with 7 bases aligning to TRBD1. The V gene end was trimmed by 5 bases and the J gene end by 0 bases; junction bases not matched to a gene: 3. The CDR3 is made up of 15 amino acids. In germline, CDR1 is SGHNT, CDR2 YENEEA. CDR3 nucleotides: TGTGCCAGCAGCCACGACAGGGCGAACACCGGGGAGCTGTTTTTT. Its translation: CASSHDRANTGELFF.

With respect to this clone: This sample includes further DNA sequences coding for the same CDR3. The chain couples TRBV18 to TRBJ2-7; TRBD1 is a possible D gene (6 bases). V lost 5 bases to trimming and J lost 2 bases, with 13 bases between them. In germline, CDR1 is KGHSH, CDR2 LQKENI. This CDR3 comprises 14 residues. This chain's CDR3 is CASSEDRLTYEQYF. The CDR3 bases are TGTGCCAGCTCAGAAGACAGGTTGACCTACGAGCAGTACTTC.

The chain has TRBV18 and TRBJ2-1; TRBD2 is a possible D gene (6 bases). CDR3 length equals 16 residues. V was pared by 3 bases and J by 4 bases, with 16 bases between. The germline V gene encodes CDR1 KGHSH and CDR2 LQKENI. The chain's CDR3 is CASSPLLANVYNEQFF. The CDR3 coding sequence is TGTGCCAGCTCACCCCTTCTAGCGAACGTTTACAATGAGCAGTTCTTC.

V and J are TRBV5-4 and TRBJ1-1; D ambiguous. In germline, CDR1 is SGHNT, CDR2 YYREEE (reference sequence). The V and J ends lost 1 base and 7 bases respectively, with 11 bases between them. The CDR3 runs to 13 residues. CDR3 bases: TGTGCCAGCAGCTTGCAGGAACACTTTGAAGCTTTCTTT. Amino acid sequence: CASSLQEHFEAFF.

The rearrangement joins TRBV10-3 to TRBJ2-7; the D is unclear. This CDR3 has 12 amino acids. Germline CDR1 reads ENHRY; CDR2 reads SYGVKD. Trimming stripped 0 bases from V and 6 bases from J, with 6 bases between. The CDR3 nucleotides are TGTGCCATCAGTGAGTCGAACACCGAGCAGTACTTC. Translated, it gives CAISESNTEQYF.

The V gene is TRBV28, the J gene TRBJ2-2; the match to TRBD2 covers 15 bases. J gave up 5 bases and V 8 bases, and 0 bases lay outside the gene matches. The CDR3 is made up of 14 amino acids. Germline CDR1 MDHEN, CDR2 SYDVKM. CDR3 nucleotide sequence: TGTGCCAGCGGGACTAGCGGGAGGACCGGGGAGCTGTTTTTT. As protein: CASGTSGRTGELFF.